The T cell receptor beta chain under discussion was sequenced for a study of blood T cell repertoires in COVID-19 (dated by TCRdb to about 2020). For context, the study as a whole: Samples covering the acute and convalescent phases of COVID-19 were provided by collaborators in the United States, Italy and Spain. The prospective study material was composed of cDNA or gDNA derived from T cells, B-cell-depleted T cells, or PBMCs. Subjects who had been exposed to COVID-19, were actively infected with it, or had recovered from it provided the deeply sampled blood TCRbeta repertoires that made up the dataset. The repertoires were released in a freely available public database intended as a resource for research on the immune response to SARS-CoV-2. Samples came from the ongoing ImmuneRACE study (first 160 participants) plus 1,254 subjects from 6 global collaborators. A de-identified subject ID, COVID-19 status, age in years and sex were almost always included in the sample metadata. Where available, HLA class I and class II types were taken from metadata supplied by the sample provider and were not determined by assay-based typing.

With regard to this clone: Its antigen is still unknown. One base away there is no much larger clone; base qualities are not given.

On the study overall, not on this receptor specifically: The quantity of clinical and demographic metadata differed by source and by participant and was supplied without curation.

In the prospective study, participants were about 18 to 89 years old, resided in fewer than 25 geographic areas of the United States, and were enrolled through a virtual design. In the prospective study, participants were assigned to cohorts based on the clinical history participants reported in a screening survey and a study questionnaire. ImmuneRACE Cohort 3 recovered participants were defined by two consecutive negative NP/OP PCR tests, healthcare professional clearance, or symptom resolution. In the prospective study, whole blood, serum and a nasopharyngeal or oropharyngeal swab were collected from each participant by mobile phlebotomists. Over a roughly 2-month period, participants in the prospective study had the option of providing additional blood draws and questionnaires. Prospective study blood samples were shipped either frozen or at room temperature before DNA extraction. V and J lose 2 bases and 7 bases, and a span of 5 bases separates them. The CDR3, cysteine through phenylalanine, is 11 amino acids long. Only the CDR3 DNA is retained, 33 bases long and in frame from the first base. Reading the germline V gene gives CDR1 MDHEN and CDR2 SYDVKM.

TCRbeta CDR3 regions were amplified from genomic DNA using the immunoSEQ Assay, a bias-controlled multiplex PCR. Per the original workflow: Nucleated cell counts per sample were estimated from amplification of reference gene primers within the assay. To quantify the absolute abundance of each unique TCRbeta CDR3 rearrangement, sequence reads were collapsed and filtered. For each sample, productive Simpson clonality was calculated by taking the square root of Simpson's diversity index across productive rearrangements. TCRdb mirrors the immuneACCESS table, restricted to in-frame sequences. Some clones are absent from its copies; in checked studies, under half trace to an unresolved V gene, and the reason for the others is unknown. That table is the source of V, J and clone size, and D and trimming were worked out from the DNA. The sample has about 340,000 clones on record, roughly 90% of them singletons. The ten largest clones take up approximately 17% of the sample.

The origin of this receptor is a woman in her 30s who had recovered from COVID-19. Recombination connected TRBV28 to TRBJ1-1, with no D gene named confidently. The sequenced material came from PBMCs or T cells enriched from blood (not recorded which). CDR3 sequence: CASSLISEAFF. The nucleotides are TGTGCCAGCAGTTTAATCAGTGAAGCTTTCTTT.